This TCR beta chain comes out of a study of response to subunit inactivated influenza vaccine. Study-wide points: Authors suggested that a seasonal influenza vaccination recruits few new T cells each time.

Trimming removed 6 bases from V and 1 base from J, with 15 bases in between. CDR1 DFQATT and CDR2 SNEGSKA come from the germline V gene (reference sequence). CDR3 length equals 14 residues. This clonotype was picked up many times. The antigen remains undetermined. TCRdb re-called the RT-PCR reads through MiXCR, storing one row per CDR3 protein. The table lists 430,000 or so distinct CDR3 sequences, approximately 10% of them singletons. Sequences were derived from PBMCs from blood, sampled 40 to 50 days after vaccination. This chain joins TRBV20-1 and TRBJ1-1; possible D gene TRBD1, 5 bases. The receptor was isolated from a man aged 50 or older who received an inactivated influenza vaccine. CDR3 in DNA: TGCAGTGCCAAGGAGGCGGGGGAGAACACTGAAGCTTTCTTT. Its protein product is CSAKEAGENTEAFF.